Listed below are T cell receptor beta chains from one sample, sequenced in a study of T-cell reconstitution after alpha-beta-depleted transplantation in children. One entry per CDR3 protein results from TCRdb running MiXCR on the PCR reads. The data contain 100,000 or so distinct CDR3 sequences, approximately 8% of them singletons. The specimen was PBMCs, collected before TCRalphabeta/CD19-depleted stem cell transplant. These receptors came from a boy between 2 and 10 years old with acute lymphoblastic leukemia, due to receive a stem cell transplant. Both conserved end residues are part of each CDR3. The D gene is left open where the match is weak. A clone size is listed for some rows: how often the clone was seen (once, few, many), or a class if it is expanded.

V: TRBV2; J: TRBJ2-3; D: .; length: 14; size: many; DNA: TGTGCCAGCAGTGATGACGCTGGCACAGATACGCAGTATTTT; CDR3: CASSDDAGTDTQYF
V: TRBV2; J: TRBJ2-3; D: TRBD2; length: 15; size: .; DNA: TGTGCCAGCATTGGACTAGCGGGGGTTTCAGATACGCAGTATTTT; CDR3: CASIGLAGVSDTQYF
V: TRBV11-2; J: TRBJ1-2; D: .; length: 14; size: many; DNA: TGTGCCAGCAGCTTCCGTTCCGGAGGATATGGCTACACCTTC; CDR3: CASSFRSGGYGYTF
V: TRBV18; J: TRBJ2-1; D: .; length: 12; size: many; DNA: TGTGCCAGCTCACCACAGGGAAATGAGCAGTTCTTC; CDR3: CASSPQGNEQFF
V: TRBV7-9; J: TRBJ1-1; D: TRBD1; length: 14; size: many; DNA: TGTGCCAGCAGCAGACAGGGGGCCGGCACTGAAGCTTTCTTT; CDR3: CASSRQGAGTEAFF
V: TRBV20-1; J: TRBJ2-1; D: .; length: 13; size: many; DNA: TGCAGTGCTCCTAGGAGCACCTACAATGAGCAGTTCTTC; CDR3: CSAPRSTYNEQFF
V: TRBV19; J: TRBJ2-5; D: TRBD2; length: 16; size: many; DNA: TGTGCCAGTAGTCCCCCGACTAGCGGGGGGTCGGAGACCCAGTACTTC; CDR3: CASSPPTSGGSETQYF
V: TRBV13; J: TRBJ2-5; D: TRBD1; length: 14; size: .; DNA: TGTGCCAGCAGTTTCGGGACAGGCCAAGAGACCCAGTACTTC; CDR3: CASSFGTGQETQYF
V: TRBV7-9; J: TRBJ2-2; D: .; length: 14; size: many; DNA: TGTGCCACACACTCAGGGTTGGACACCGGGGAGCTGTTTTTT; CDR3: CATHSGLDTGELFF
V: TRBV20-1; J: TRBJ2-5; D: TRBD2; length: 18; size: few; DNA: TGCAGTGCTAGCCGAGGGCTAGCGGGGGGGCAGGGGCAAGAGACCCAGTACTTC; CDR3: CSASRGLAGGQGQETQYF
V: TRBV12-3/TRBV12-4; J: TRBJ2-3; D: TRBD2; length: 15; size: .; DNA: TGTGCCAGCTCCATAGCGGGGGTGGGCACAGATACGCAGTATTTT; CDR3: CASSIAGVGTDTQYF
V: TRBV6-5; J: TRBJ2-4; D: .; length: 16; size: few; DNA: TGTGCCAGCAGTGATTCGAGGGAACTAGCCAAAAACATTCAGTACTTC; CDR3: CASSDSRELAKNIQYF
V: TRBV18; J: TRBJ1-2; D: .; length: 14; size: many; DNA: TGTGCCAGCTCACCCTCTACAGGGAACTATGGCTACACCTTC; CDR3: CASSPSTGNYGYTF
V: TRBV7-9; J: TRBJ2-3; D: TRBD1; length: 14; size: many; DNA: TGTGCCAGCAGCCACAGGGGTCCCACAGATACGCAGTATTTT; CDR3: CASSHRGPTDTQYF
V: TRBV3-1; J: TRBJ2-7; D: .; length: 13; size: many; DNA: TGTGCCAGCAGCCACAGAGTGACGTACGAGCAGTACTTC; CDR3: CASSHRVTYEQYF
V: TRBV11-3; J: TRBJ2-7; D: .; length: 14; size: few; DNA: TGTGCCAGCAGCTTTGCTCCGGGGCCCTACGAGCAGTACTTC; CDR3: CASSFAPGPYEQYF
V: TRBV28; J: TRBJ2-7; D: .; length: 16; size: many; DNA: TGTGCCAGCACCAAAGGGGAATCATCCCGACTCTACGAGCAGTACTTC; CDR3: CASTKGESSRLYEQYF
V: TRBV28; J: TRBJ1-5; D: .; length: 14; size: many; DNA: TGTGCCAGCAGACCCCAAGGGCTAAATCAGCCCCAGCATTTT; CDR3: CASRPQGLNQPQHF
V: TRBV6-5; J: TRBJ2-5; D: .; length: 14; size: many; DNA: TGTGCCAGCACAGACAGGCCGTACCAAGAGACCCAGTACTTC; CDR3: CASTDRPYQETQYF
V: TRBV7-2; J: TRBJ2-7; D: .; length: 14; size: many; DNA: TGTGCCAGCAGCTTAGCGCTAGCCCATATGGAGCAGTACTTC; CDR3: CASSLALAHMEQYF
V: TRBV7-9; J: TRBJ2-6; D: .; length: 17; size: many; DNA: TGTGCCAGCAGCTTGGATCCCAGGGGTGTATGGGCCAACGTCCTGACTTTC; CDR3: CASSLDPRGVWANVLTF
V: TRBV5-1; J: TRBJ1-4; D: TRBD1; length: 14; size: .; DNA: TGCGCCAGCAGCCGGGACAGGGAGAATGAAAAACTGTTTTTT; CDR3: CASSRDRENEKLFF
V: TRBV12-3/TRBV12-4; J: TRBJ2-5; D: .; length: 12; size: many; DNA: TGTGCCAGCCGGCAATCAGGCGAGACCCAGTACTTC; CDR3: CASRQSGETQYF
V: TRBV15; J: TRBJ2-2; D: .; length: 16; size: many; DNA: TGTGCCACCAGGGAGGACTGGGGTGAAGACACCGGGGAGCTGTTTTTT; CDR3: CATREDWGEDTGELFF
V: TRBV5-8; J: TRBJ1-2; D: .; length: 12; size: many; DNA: TGTGCCAGCAGCCAACAAGGACAGCCAGTCACCTTC; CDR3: CASSQQGQPVTF
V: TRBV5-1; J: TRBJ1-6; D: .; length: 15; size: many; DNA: TGCGCCAGCAGCTTGGACAGCCTAGGTGATTCACCCCTCCACTTT; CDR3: CASSLDSLGDSPLHF
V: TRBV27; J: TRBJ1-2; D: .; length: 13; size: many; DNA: TGTGCCAGCAGTGGGTCAGGGGATTATGGCTACACCTTC; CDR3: CASSGSGDYGYTF
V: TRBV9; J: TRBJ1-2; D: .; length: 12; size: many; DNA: TGTGCCAGCAGCGGGACAAACTATGGCTACACCTTC; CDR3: CASSGTNYGYTF
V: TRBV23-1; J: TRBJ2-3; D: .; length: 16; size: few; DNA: TGCGCCAGCAGTCAATCGGGCGAGACTAGCACAGATACGCAGTATTTT; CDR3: CASSQSGETSTDTQYF
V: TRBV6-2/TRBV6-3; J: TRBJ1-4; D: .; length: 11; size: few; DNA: TGTGCCAGCAGTAACCTTGAAAAACTGTTTTTT; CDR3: CASSNLEKLFF
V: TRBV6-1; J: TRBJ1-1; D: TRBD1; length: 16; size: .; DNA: TGTGCCAGCCGCGAATGGACAGGGGGATTCAACACTGAAGCTTTCTTT; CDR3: CASREWTGGFNTEAFF
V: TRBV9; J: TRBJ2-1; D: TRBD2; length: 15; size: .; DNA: TGTGCCAGCAGCGAGACTAGCGACCCCTACAATGAGCAGTTCTTC; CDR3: CASSETSDPYNEQFF
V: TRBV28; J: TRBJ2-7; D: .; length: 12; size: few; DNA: TGTGCCAGGGCCTGCAGGGACTACGAGCAGTACTTC; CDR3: CARACRDYEQYF
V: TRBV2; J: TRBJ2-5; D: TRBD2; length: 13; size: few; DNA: TGTGCCAGCGGGCGGGGGATAAAAGAGACCCAGTACTTC; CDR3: CASGRGIKETQYF
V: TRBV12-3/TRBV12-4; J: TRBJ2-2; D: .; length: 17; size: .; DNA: TGTGCCAGCAGTTTAGACCGACAATTCCACTACACCGGGGAGCTGTTTTTT; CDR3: CASSLDRQFHYTGELFF
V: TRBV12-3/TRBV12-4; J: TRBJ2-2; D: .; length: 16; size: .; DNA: TGTGCCAGCAGGATCCGGGGGCCTGGGTTCCCCGGGGAGCTGTTTTTT; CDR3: CASRIRGPGFPGELFF
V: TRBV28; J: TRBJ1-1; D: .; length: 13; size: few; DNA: TGTGCCAGCAGTTTAGTGGGGAGCACTGAAGCTTTCTTT; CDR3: CASSLVGSTEAFF
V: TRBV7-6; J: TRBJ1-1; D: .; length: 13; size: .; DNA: TGTGCCAGCAGCAGGGGGGGGAACACTGAAGCTTTCTTT; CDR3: CASSRGGNTEAFF
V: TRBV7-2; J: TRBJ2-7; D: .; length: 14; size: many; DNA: TGTGCCAGCAGCTTACCGACACGCTCCTACGAGCAGTACTTC; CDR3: CASSLPTRSYEQYF
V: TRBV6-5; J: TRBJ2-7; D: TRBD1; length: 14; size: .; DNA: TGTGCCAGCAGTTACCGGACAGGGGGCCACGAGCAGTACTTC; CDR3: CASSYRTGGHEQYF
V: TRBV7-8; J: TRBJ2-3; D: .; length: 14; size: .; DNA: TGTGCCAGCAGCCGAGACCAGCGCACAGATACGCAGTATTTT; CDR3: CASSRDQRTDTQYF
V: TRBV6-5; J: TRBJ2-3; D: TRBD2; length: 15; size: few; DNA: TGTGCCAGCAGTTACTCTGGGGGGGGGAGAAATACGCAGTATTTT; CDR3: CASSYSGGGRNTQYF
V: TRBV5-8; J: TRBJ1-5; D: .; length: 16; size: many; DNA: TGTGCCAGCAGCTCGTCGGGAAGTTTGAGGAATCAGCCCCAGCATTTT; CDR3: CASSSSGSLRNQPQHF
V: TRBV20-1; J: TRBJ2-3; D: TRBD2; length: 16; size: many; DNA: TGCAGTGCTAGAGATCCCACTAGCGGGGGCTTAGATACGCAGTATTTT; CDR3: CSARDPTSGGLDTQYF
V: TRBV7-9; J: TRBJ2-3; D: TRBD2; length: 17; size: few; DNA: TGTGCCAGCAGCTTAGGATTAGCGGGGGCCGGCACAGATACGCAGTATTTT; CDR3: CASSLGLAGAGTDTQYF
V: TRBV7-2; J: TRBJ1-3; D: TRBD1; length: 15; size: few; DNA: TGTGCCAGCAGCTCGGACAGGGTTGGTGGAAACACCATATATTTT; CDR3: CASSSDRVGGNTIYF
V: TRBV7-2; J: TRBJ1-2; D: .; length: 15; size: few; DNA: TGTGCCAGCAGCCCCCAGACAGGCTTGAACTATGGCTACACCTTC; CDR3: CASSPQTGLNYGYTF
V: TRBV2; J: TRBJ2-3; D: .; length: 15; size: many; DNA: TGTGCCAGCAGTCACCGGGCCCTCTCTCCAGATACGCAGTATTTT; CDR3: CASSHRALSPDTQYF
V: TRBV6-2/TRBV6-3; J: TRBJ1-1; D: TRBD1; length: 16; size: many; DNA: TGTGCCAGCAGTTACCGACAGGGAAGGGTGAACACTGAAGCTTTCTTT; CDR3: CASSYRQGRVNTEAFF
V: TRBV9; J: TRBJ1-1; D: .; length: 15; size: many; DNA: TGTGCCAGCAGCGTAGCGACAAGCATGAACACTGAAGCTTTCTTT; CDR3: CASSVATSMNTEAFF
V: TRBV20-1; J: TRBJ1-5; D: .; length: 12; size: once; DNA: TGCAGTGCGGCCCGTAGCAATCAGCCCCAGCATTTT; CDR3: CSAARSNQPQHF
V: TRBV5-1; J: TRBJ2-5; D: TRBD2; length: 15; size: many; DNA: TGCGCCAGCACCCTCTTAGCGGGGGGGGAAGAGACCCAGTACTTC; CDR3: CASTLLAGGEETQYF
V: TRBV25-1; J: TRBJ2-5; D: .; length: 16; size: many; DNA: TGTGCCAGCAGTGATGTGGCGGGACCGTACCAAGAGACCCAGTACTTC; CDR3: CASSDVAGPYQETQYF
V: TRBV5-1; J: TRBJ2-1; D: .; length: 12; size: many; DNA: TGCGCCAGCAGTTACAGGGCAGATGAGCAGTTCTTC; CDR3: CASSYRADEQFF
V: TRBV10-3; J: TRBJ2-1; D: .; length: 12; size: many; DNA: TGTGCCATCAGGGGGTTAAACAATGAGCAGTTCTTC; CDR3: CAIRGLNNEQFF